The T cell receptor (beta chain) under discussion was sequenced for a study of T-cell memory formation after mild COVID-19. The TCR alpha and TCR beta cDNA libraries, bearing sample barcodes and UMIs, were generated by 5'RACE using constant-segment primers. TCRdb recomputed calls from the 5' RACE reads with MiXCR, one row per CDR3 protein. Counted here are approximately 350,000 distinct CDR3 sequences, over 10% occurring once; the ten biggest clones make up about a fifth. Overall study findings and caveats: Contracting CD4+ clones were located mainly in CM and EM, and CD8+ clones in EMRA.

A remark on this clonotype: What it recognizes is unknown.

The sample taken for sequencing was PBMCs or a T cell subset sorted from them (not recorded which). The receptor was derived from a man aged 18 to 29 who had mild COVID-19 (a few samples of this study predate the infection). Cell type and time point are not known.

CDR3 coding DNA: TGTGCCAGCAGCTCATCTCAGCGGAACCAAGAGACCCAGTACTTC. The encoded protein is CASSSSQRNQETQYF. This chain connects TRBV7-9 to TRBJ2-5; TRBD2 is a possible D gene (5 bases). This CDR3 is built from 15 residues. Trimming took off 4 bases at V and 0 bases at J, with 12 bases between the two ends. Germline V gene sequence: CDR1 SEHNR, CDR2 FQNEAQ (reference sequence).